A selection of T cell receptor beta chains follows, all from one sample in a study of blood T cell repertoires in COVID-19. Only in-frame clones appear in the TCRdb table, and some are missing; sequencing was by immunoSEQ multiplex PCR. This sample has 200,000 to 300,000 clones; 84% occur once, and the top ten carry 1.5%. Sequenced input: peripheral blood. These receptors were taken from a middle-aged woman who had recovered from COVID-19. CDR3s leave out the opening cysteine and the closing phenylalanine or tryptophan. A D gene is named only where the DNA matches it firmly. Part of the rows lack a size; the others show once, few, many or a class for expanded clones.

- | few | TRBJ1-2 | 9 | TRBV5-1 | ASSENFGYT
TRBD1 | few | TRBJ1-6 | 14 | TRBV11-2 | ASSKGQGARDSPLH
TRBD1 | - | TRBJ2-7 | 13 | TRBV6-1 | ASSEALDRGYEQY
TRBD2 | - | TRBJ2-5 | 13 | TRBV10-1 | ASSEGRGEQETQY
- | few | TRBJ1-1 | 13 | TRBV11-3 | ASCLSGTPDTEAF
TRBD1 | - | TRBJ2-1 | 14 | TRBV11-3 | ASSLIGQGPYNEQF
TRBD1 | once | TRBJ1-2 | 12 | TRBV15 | ATSRTGTGDSYT
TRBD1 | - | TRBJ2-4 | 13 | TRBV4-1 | ASSRGQGPLNIQY
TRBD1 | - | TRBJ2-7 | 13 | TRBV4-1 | ASSQEGTGAYEQY
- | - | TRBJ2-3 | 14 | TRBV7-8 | ASSAAGGMGTDTQY
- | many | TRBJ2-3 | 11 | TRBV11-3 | ASSSNIADTQY